The 12 T cell receptor beta chains in this list originate from one sample, sequenced in a study of OX40 agonist ivuxolimab in advanced cancers. Using immunoSEQ multiplex PCR, the repertoire was profiled, and TCRdb retains in-frame clones only, with some absent. The table has fewer than 45,000 clones, around 80% seen once. The material sequenced was CD4+ or CD8+ T cells sorted from blood, taken in a trial of the OX40 agonist ivuxolimab. The receptor set was obtained from an adult with an advanced solid tumor such as melanoma, head and neck, liver or kidney cancer.

This chain uses TRBV28 with TRBJ1-6, with D tentatively TRBD1 (6 bases). The germline V and J ends were trimmed by 6 bases and 7 bases, with 16 bases remaining between them. Germline assignment: CDR1 MDHEN and CDR2 SYDVKM. The CDR3 totals 15 residues. CDR3 sequence: CASRIPGHTNSPLHF. The DNA for the CDR3 is TGTGCCAGCAGAATACCGGGACACACAAATTCACCCCTCCACTTT.

CDR3 DNA: TGCAGCGTTACCACACACAGGGTGAGAGGATGGGAGACCCAGTACTTC. Protein sequence: CSVTTHRVRGWETQYF. The V call is TRBV29-1, the J call TRBJ2-5; perhaps TRBD1 as D (6 bases). The length of the CDR3 is 16 residues. Germline V lookup: CDR1 SQVTM, CDR2 ANQGSEA. V lost 5 bases and J lost 5, with 24 bases in between.

The J gene is TRBJ2-6, the V gene TRBV5-4; 8 positions agree with TRBD2. Trimming removed 3 bases from V and 0 bases from J; junction bases left unmatched: 5. CDR1 and CDR2 (germline): SGHNT, YYREEE (reference sequence). The CDR3 runs 17 residues. The CDR3 reads CASSSGGGFSGANVLTF. The CDR3 nucleotides are TGTGCCAGCAGCTCGGGAGGGGGTTTCTCTGGGGCCAACGTCCTGACTTTC.

This clone was found a few times. J is TRBJ2-3 and V is TRBV27; D possibly matches TRBD1 or TRBD2 (6 bases each). Germline CDR1 MNHEY, CDR2 SMNVEV (reference sequence). Trimming removed 2 bases from V and 0 bases from J, with 9 bases in between. The CDR3 consists of 15 residues. The CDR3, as DNA: TGTGCCAGCAGTTTAAGGGGGACTAGCACAGATACGCAGTATTTT. Its protein product is CASSLRGTSTDTQYF.

The genes are TRBV15 and TRBJ1-6; D uncertain. Germline V gives CDR1 LNHNV, CDR2 YYDKDF (reference sequence). Trimming cost V 0 bases and J 10 bases, with 7 bases left between them. The CDR3 is made up of 13 amino acids. The CDR3 is CATSRDAGSPLHF. The DNA for the CDR3 is TGTGCCACCAGCAGAGATGCGGGATCACCCCTCCACTTT.

This clone came up a few times. The J gene is TRBJ2-2, the V gene TRBV7-9, with 9 bases aligning to TRBD1. In germline, CDR1 is SEHNR, CDR2 FQNEAQ (reference sequence). V lost 5 bases and J lost 7; bases outside the gene matches: 11. The CDR3 sequence is 16 residues long. The CDR3 here is CASSLPGQGRVGELFF. Written as DNA, the CDR3 is TGTGCCAGCAGCCTTCCCGGACAGGGGCGCGTCGGGGAGCTGTTTTTT.

J is TRBJ2-1 and V is TRBV18; D possibly corresponds to TRBD1 (5 bases). The CDR3 covers 13 residues. The V gene's germline CDR1 is KGHSH and CDR2 LQKENI. Trimming took 4 bases from V and 4 from J, leaving 8 bases between them. The CDR3 coding sequence is TGTGCCAGCTCACTGGACACTTACAATGAGCAGTTCTTC. The encoded protein is CASSLDTYNEQFF.

V gene TRBV7-8 combines with J gene TRBJ2-1; the match to TRBD2 covers 9 bases. The CDR3 runs 13 residues. From germline, CDR1 is SGHVS and CDR2 FQNEAQ. Germline trimming cut 5 bases from V and 10 bases from J; bases unmatched to any gene: 6. CDR3 in amino acids: CASSAPLAGEQFF. The CDR3 DNA sequence: TGTGCCAGCAGCGCCCCTCTAGCGGGGGAGCAGTTCTTC. Full variable domain (rest looked up from reference TRBV7-8 and TRBJ2-1): GAGVSQSPRYKVAKRGQDVALRCDPISGHVSLFWYQQALGQGPEFLTYFQNEAQLDKSGLPSDRFFAERPEGSVSTLKIQRTQQEDSAVYLCASSAPLAGEQFFGPGTRLTVL.

The rearrangement links TRBV19 to TRBJ1-1, with 7 bases that match TRBD1. This CDR3 region has 17 residues. Germline V gene data show CDR1 as LNHDA and CDR2 as SQIVND (reference sequence). Trimming removed 5 bases from V and 3 bases from J; junction bases left unmatched: 15. CDR3 sequence (DNA): TGTGCCAGTAGTCCCGGACAGGTAAAAAAAAAGGACACTGAAGCTTTCTTT. This gives the protein CASSPGQVKKKDTEAFF.

This clone was recorded only once. V and J are TRBV7-6 and TRBJ1-4; 9 nucleotides agree with TRBD1. Trimming took 3 bases from V and 6 from J; bases not matched to a gene: 5. The germline gives CDR1 SGHVS, CDR2 FNYEAQ. The CDR3 is made up of 15 amino acids. The CDR3 DNA sequence: TGTGCCAGCAGCTTCCGGGACAGGGCGTATGAAAAACTGTTTTTT. It codes for CASSFRDRAYEKLFF.

J is TRBJ2-3 and V is TRBV7-6; no firm D call. From germline, CDR1 is SGHVS and CDR2 FNYEAQ. The V end lost 1 base, the J end lost 0 bases, and 8 bases lay between the germline ends. This CDR3 has 15 residues. CDR3 in amino acids: CASSLDATSTDTQYF. Written as DNA, the CDR3 is TGTGCCAGCAGCTTAGATGCAACTAGCACAGATACGCAGTATTTT. Drawing the rest from reference TRBV7-6 and TRBJ2-3, the complete variable domain is GAGVSQSPRYKVTKRGQDVALRCDPISGHVSLYWYRQALGQGPEFLTYFNYEAQQDKSGLPNDRFSAERPEGSISTLTIQRTEQRDSAMYRCASSLDATSTDTQYFGPGTRLTVL.

V is TRBV30 and J is TRBJ1-1; D might be TRBD1 (5 bases). The V gene lost 0 bases and the J gene lost 12 bases, with 11 bases spanning the gap. Germline CDR1 reads GTSNPN; CDR2 reads SVGIG (reference sequence). The CDR3 extends over 11 amino acids. CDR3: CAWSVGDSTFF. CDR3 nucleotides: TGTGCCTGGAGTGTAGGGGATTCCACTTTCTTT.